This is a list of T cell receptor beta chains from one sample in a study of CD8 T cells in Susac syndrome. TCRdb re-analysed the immunoSEQ multiplex PCR reads in MiXCR, keeping a single row per CDR3 protein. The sample lists 250,000 to 300,000 distinct CDR3 sequences; approximately 89% were seen once. Sequencing was performed on CD8+ T cells from PBMCs. These receptor sequences come from a human donor with multiple sclerosis. CDR3s include the opening cysteine and the closing phenylalanine or tryptophan. D genes are given only for firm matches. Rows give clone size only sometimes, using once, few, many, or a class for an expanded clone.

CDR3nt	CDR3aa	abundance	v_gene	j_gene	d_gene
TGTGCCAGCGTCCAGGGGGGCTACAATGAGCAGTTCTTC	CASVQGGYNEQFF	once	TRBV6-1	TRBJ2-1	NA
TGTGCCAGCAGTGCTGTGGGAACCAAAAACATTCAGTACTTC	CASSAVGTKNIQYF	NA	TRBV27	TRBJ2-4	NA
TGCGCCAGCAGCCAAGCCCTACTAGCGGACACAGATACGCAGTATTTT	CASSQALLADTDTQYF	once	TRBV4-3	TRBJ2-3	TRBD2
TGCAGTGCAGGGGAGCCCCAGGGGGAGCAGTACTTC	CSAGEPQGEQYF	NA	TRBV20-1	TRBJ2-7	NA
TGTGCCAGCAGCCAAGTCGGGGGCAATGAGCAGTTCTTC	CASSQVGGNEQFF	once	TRBV3-1	TRBJ2-1	NA
TGTGCCAGCAGCCCAGCTGTTTCGGGGTTTGAGCAGTTCTTC	CASSPAVSGFEQFF	NA	TRBV5-4	TRBJ2-1	NA
TGTGCCAGCAGCGGGGGGGTTTTAACTGAAGCTTTCTTT	CASSGGVLTEAFF	NA	TRBV12-3/TRBV12-4	TRBJ1-1	NA
TGTGCCAGCAGCTTCTCTCCGCTTACCTACGAGCAGTACTTC	CASSFSPLTYEQYF	NA	TRBV5-4	TRBJ2-7	NA
TGCAGCGTTGACAGGGTGGGCACAGATACGCAGTATTTT	CSVDRVGTDTQYF	NA	TRBV29-1	TRBJ2-3	NA
TGCAGTGCTAGAGAAGCGGGGGGTTATTCCTACGAGCAGTACTTC	CSAREAGGYSYEQYF	NA	TRBV20-1	TRBJ2-7	TRBD2
TGTGCCAGCAGCCCATACGGGACAGGGACTGCGGGGGCCTACAATGAGCAGTTCTTC	CASSPYGTGTAGAYNEQFF	NA	TRBV3-1	TRBJ2-1	TRBD1
TGTGCCAGCAGTCCGCCCTTGGACAGGGACAACACTGAAGCTTTCTTT	CASSPPLDRDNTEAFF	NA	TRBV28	TRBJ1-1	TRBD1
TGTGCCAGCTCCGCAGGTCGATACATGAACACTGAAGCTTTCTTT	CASSAGRYMNTEAFF	NA	TRBV19	TRBJ1-1	NA
TGTGCAGCTAGCGGGAGACCGACAGATACGCAGTATTTT	CAASGRPTDTQYF	NA	TRBV28	TRBJ2-3	TRBD2
TGCGCCAGCAGCCAAGATCGGTGGGGAACTTATGGCTACACCTTC	CASSQDRWGTYGYTF	NA	TRBV4-3	TRBJ1-2	NA
TGTGCCAGCAGCTCCCGAGCGGGAGCCTACGAGCAGTACTTC	CASSSRAGAYEQYF	NA	TRBV5-6	TRBJ2-7	TRBD2
TGTGCCAGCAGCGTAGGGGTGACCCCGATTGGGCAAGAGACCCAGTACTTC	CASSVGVTPIGQETQYF	NA	TRBV9	TRBJ2-5	NA
TGCGCCAGCAGCCAAGATAACAGCGGGGGTTCACTACCCTACGAGCAGTACTTC	CASSQDNSGGSLPYEQYF	NA	TRBV4-3	TRBJ2-7	TRBD2
TGTGCCAGCAACCCGACAGGCCGCGCGACTGAGCAGTTCTTC	CASNPTGRATEQFF	NA	TRBV7-6	TRBJ2-1	NA
TGTGCCAGCAGCCCCCAGAACACCGGGGAGCTGTTTTTT	CASSPQNTGELFF	few	TRBV14	TRBJ2-2	NA
TGTGCCAGTAACTTTGGGTGGTCCTACAATGAGCAGTTCTTC	CASNFGWSYNEQFF	NA	TRBV19	TRBJ2-1	NA
TGTGCCAGCAGTACCAGGGACAGGGGGCTCTACGAGCAGTACTTC	CASSTRDRGLYEQYF	NA	TRBV6-2/TRBV6-3	TRBJ2-7	TRBD1
TGTGCCAGCAGCGTCAGGGTTCCCTCAGTCTACAATGAGCAGTTCTTC	CASSVRVPSVYNEQFF	NA	TRBV7-2	TRBJ2-1	NA
TGTGCCAGCAGCGTTAACAGGGGACAGGGGTCTTCGAGCGAGCAGTACTTC	CASSVNRGQGSSSEQYF	NA	TRBV9	TRBJ2-7	TRBD1
TGTGCCACACGCCCCCGGGGGGGGACCTCCGGGGCCAACGTCCTGACTTTC	CATRPRGGTSGANVLTF	NA	TRBV25-1	TRBJ2-6	TRBD2
TGTGCCATCAGTGAGAGAATCATTGGGCAGGGAATGAATGAGCAGTTCTTC	CAISERIIGQGMNEQFF	NA	TRBV10-3	TRBJ2-1	NA
TGTGCCAGCAGCCAAGCGCTGGCGGGGGGGCCAGAGACCCAGTACTTC	CASSQALAGGPETQYF	NA	TRBV3-1	TRBJ2-5	TRBD2
TGTGCCAGCAGGATGAGGGCCGGGACAGGAGAACTAGAGACCCAGTACTTC	CASRMRAGTGELETQYF	NA	TRBV5-6	TRBJ2-5	TRBD1
TGTGCCACCAGTGACGGGAATCAGCCCCAGCATTTT	CATSDGNQPQHF	NA	TRBV24-1	TRBJ1-5	NA
TGTGCCAGCTCACCACGGGGTGAGCGGGAGATCTTCGACAATGAGCAGTTCTTC	CASSPRGEREIFDNEQFF	NA	TRBV18	TRBJ2-1	TRBD2
TGTGCCAGCAGCTTAGGCGGGCCAGATACGCAGTATTTT	CASSLGGPDTQYF	NA	TRBV7-3	TRBJ2-3	NA
TGTGCCAGCAGTCAAACCGGGACTAGCGGGACCTACGAGCAGTACTTC	CASSQTGTSGTYEQYF	NA	TRBV28	TRBJ2-7	TRBD2
TGTGCCAGCAAGGGGACAGGGGGGACAGATACGCAGTATTTT	CASKGTGGTDTQYF	NA	TRBV2	TRBJ2-3	TRBD1
TGTGCCAGCAGTTTAGGGACTAGCGGGGGGCGAGATACGCAGTATTTT	CASSLGTSGGRDTQYF	NA	TRBV27	TRBJ2-3	TRBD2
TGTGCCAGCAGCCAAGAGGAGGGGCAGTTCTTC	CASSQEEGQFF	once	TRBV3-1	TRBJ2-1	NA
TGTGCCAGCAGTTTATTGGCCGGGACTAGCCCCTACGAGCAGTACTTC	CASSLLAGTSPYEQYF	NA	TRBV27	TRBJ2-7	TRBD2
TGTGCCAGCAGTGACTCACCCGGGACAGACGAGCAGTACTTC	CASSDSPGTDEQYF	once	TRBV6-4	TRBJ2-7	TRBD1
TGCGCCAGCAGCCAAGACTGGCCGGGGTCCGACGAGCAGTACTTC	CASSQDWPGSDEQYF	NA	TRBV4-3	TRBJ2-7	NA
TGCGCCAGCAGCCAAGATGAGGCCCTGGGACTAGCGGGAGATGAGCAGTTCTTC	CASSQDEALGLAGDEQFF	NA	TRBV4-1	TRBJ2-1	TRBD2
TGTGCCAGCAGTTTATACGGGACAGGGGATGGCTACACCTTC	CASSLYGTGDGYTF	NA	TRBV28	TRBJ1-2	TRBD1
TGTGCCAGCAGCCCCCTAGGGGGGGGCACGGAAGAAAAACTGTTTTTT	CASSPLGGGTEEKLFF	NA	TRBV12-3/TRBV12-4	TRBJ1-4	NA
TGTGCCAGCAGTTTCCGACGGGGGGCGAACACCGGGGAGCTGTTTTTT	CASSFRRGANTGELFF	NA	TRBV6-2/TRBV6-3	TRBJ2-2	TRBD2
TGTGCCAGCAGGCCGGGGGCCTACAATGAGCAGTTCTTC	CASRPGAYNEQFF	NA	TRBV27	TRBJ2-1	NA
TGTGCCAGCAGCTCTAGTGCGGGCCCACAAGAGACCCAGTACTTC	CASSSSAGPQETQYF	NA	TRBV7-2	TRBJ2-5	NA
TGTGCCAACAGCTTATCCGGGGGGCTTTCACCCCTCCACTTT	CANSLSGGLSPLHF	NA	TRBV7-6	TRBJ1-6	NA
TGTGCCAGCAGTTCGACAGGCGTAAACACCGGGGAGCTGTTTTTT	CASSSTGVNTGELFF	NA	TRBV7-9	TRBJ2-2	NA
TGCGCCAGCAGCCAAGGCGCGACAGGGGATGGTAATGAGCAGTTCTTC	CASSQGATGDGNEQFF	NA	TRBV4-3	TRBJ2-1	TRBD1
TGTGCCAGCAGTTTTGGAGCCCGAGGGGCAGATACGCAGTATTTT	CASSFGARGADTQYF	NA	TRBV27	TRBJ2-3	NA
TGCGCCAGCAGCCAAGGGGCTAGCGGGGGGTTCACAGATACGCAGTATTTT	CASSQGASGGFTDTQYF	NA	TRBV4-3	TRBJ2-3	TRBD2
TGTGCCAGCAGCTTATCCGCGACAGGGGGGGAAAAACTGTTTTTT	CASSLSATGGEKLFF	NA	TRBV7-2	TRBJ1-4	TRBD1
TGTGCCAGCAGTTTATCCTGGGCCCACCTCACAGATACGCAGTATTTT	CASSLSWAHLTDTQYF	NA	TRBV27	TRBJ2-3	NA
TGCAGCGCCGACGTGAAATCGGGGGGAACCGGGGAGCTGTTTTTT	CSADVKSGGTGELFF	NA	TRBV29-1	TRBJ2-2	TRBD2
TGTGCCAGCAGTTACTCACCAGGGGGACAGGACGAGCAGTACTTC	CASSYSPGGQDEQYF	NA	TRBV6-2/TRBV6-3	TRBJ2-7	TRBD1